Reported below is one T cell receptor (beta chain). Its cognate antigen is unknown. No infections or other immune events were documented during collection. This sample was included in a study of identifying expanded T cells in peripheral blood. Overall study results and limits: Technical replicates showed roughly 1.2 changed clones; two weeks 15 to 20; four weeks 19. Across healthy donors, higher total template counts meant significantly greater roughly 2-week count variance.

Germline V gene data show CDR1 as SEHNR and CDR2 as FQNEAQ (reference sequence). CDR3 length: 15 residues. Trimming removed 1 base at V and 5 bases at J, with 14 bases between. The protocol was immunoSEQ multiplex PCR, while the TCRdb copy is restricted to in-frame clones and leaves out a portion. Of tens of thousands of clones listed, about 87% are singletons. The V call is TRBV7-9, the J call TRBJ2-5; unclear D gene. This receptor was identified in a person between 18 and 75 years old in good health. The sequenced sample consisted of blood. Here the CDR3 reads CASSLGRVTLETQYF. CDR3 bases: TGTGCCAGCAGCTTAGGCCGGGTCACCTTGGAGACCCAGTACTTC. The variable domain in full, with the rest retrieved from reference TRBV7-9 and TRBJ2-5, is DTGVSQNPRHKITKRGQNVTFRCDPISEHNRLYWYRQTLGQGPEFLTYFQNEAQLEKSRLLSDRFSAERPKGSFSTLEIQRTEQGDSAMYLCASSLGRVTLETQYFGPGTRLLVL.